The T cell receptor (beta chain) under discussion was sequenced for a study of chemoradiotherapy in HPV16-positive cancers. The germline V gene has CDR1 SGDLS and CDR2 YYNGEE. After removal of 3 bases from V and 7 bases from J, the junction contained 13 bases not matched to a gene. This CDR3 is 17 amino acids long. Produced via immunoSEQ multiplex PCR; TCRdb's table is partial and in-frame only. Among roughly 34,000 clones listed, around 80% were seen once. Over chemoradiotherapy, repertoires were sampled more than once. The chain has TRBV9 and TRBJ1-2, with 12 bases lining up with TRBD1. Source: blood, taken from a patient who underwent chemoradiotherapy. This sequence was found in a human donor with HPV-associated anogenital cancer. In DNA, the CDR3 is TGTGCCAGCAGCGCGGGGGACAGGGGGCTTGAGAGTGGTGGCTACACCTTC. Translation: CASSAGDRGLESGGYTF. The variable domain in full, completed from reference TRBV9 and TRBJ1-2, reads DSGVTQTPKHLITATGQRVTLRCSPRSGDLSVYWYQQSLDQGLQFLIQYYNGEERAKGNILERFSAQQFPDLHSELNLSSLELGDSALYFCASSAGDRGLESGGYTFGSGTRLTVV.